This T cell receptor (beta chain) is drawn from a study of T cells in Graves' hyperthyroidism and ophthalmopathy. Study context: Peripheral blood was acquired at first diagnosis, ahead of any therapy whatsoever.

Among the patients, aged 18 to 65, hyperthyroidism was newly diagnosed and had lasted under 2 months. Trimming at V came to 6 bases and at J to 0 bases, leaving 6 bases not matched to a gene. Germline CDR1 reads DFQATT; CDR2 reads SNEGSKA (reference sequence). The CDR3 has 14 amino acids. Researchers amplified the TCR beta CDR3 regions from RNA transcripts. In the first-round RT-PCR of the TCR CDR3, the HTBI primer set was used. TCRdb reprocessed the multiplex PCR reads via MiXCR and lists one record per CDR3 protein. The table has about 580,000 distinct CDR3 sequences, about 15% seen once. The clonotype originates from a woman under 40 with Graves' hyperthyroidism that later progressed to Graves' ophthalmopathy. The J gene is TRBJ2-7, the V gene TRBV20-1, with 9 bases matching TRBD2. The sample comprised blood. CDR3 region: CSARLAASSYEQYF. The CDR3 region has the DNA TGCAGTGCCCGACTAGCGGCTAGCTCCTACGAGCAGTACTTC.